This T cell receptor (beta chain) is from a study of blood T cell repertoires in COVID-19. Study as a whole: The samples span acute and convalescent COVID-19 from the United States, Italy and Spain.

Measured with immunoSEQ multiplex PCR; TCRdb has only the in-frame clones, and not every one. Of hundreds of thousands of clones in the sample, 70% to 90% were seen once. Trimming at V came to 5 bases and at J to 3 bases, leaving 10 bases not matched to a gene. The length of the CDR3 is 15 residues. Germline CDR1 is SGHNT and CDR2 is YENEEA. Sequencing was carried out using PBMCs or T cells enriched from blood (not recorded which). The chain links TRBV11-3 to TRBJ2-7; 7 bases match TRBD2. This clonotype was obtained from a woman between 18 and 30 years old with acute COVID-19. Here the CDR3 DNA reads TGTGCCAGCAGCAAGGGGACTATTTTTGACTACGAGCAGTACTTC. The encoded protein is CASSKGTIFDYEQYF.